Sequencing of this T cell receptor (beta chain) was carried out in a study of T cells in Graves' hyperthyroidism and ophthalmopathy. Based on clinical symptoms, serum thyroxine and TRAb, thyroid ultrasound and orbital computed tomography, diagnoses were reached. RNA transcripts gave rise to amplified TCR beta CDR3 regions. The primer set for the first-round RT-PCR of the TCR CDR3 was HTBI. TCRdb independently ran MiXCR on the multiplex PCR reads; one entry per CDR3 protein. The sample holds more than 500,000 distinct CDR3 sequences, 46% seen once. A word on this clonotype: The target antigen is unknown.

The study, taken as a whole, reports: Ophthalmopathy was told apart from stable hyperthyroidism by a 13 V-J model. Blood held most thyroid clonotypes expanded above 0.001 frequency. The model foresaw ophthalmopathy a median around 6.8 months prior to onset.

The sequenced sample consisted of peripheral blood or thyroid tissue (not recorded which). The clonotype was recovered from an adult woman with Graves' disease, either hyperthyroidism or ophthalmopathy (not recorded which).

The CDR3 sequence is CASRTSGELFF. The CDR3 coding sequence is TGCGCCAGCAGGACTAGCGGGGAGCTGTTTTTT. The chain carries TRBV5-1 and TRBJ2-2, with a possible D match to TRBD2 (6 bases). The CDR3 spans 11 residues. V was trimmed by 5 bases and J by 7 bases, leaving 6 bases between them. Germline V gives CDR1 SGHRS, CDR2 YFSETQ.